This entry concerns a single T cell receptor (beta chain). Treatment meaning: randomized to nivolumab then ipilimumab (arm A) or the reverse (arm B). Trimming cost V 2 bases and J 2 bases; bases outside gene matches: 6. The CDR3 contains 17 residues. Germline values: CDR1 SGHVS, CDR2 FNYEAQ. Clones were sequenced by immunoSEQ multiplex PCR, and TCRdb holds only the in-frame ones, with some missing. The table shows under 15,000 clones, with 60% to 80% occurring only once. These data come from a study of sequential checkpoint blockade in melanoma. Whole-study context: Arm A got nivolumab then ipilimumab; arm B the reverse, 1:1. Each arm's sequence ended with maintenance nivolumab.

This chain uses TRBV7-6 with TRBJ2-3, with 11 positions matching TRBD2. Sequenced here: CD8+ T cells sorted from blood (inferred from file names), sampled from a patient given nivolumab and ipilimumab in sequence. This TCR came from a human patient with melanoma. Some clones in this sample may be carry-over from other donors' samples. CDR3 protein: CASSLSSGGSYTDTQYF. In DNA, the CDR3 is TGTGCCAGCAGCTTATCTAGCGGGGGGAGTTACACAGATACGCAGTATTTT.